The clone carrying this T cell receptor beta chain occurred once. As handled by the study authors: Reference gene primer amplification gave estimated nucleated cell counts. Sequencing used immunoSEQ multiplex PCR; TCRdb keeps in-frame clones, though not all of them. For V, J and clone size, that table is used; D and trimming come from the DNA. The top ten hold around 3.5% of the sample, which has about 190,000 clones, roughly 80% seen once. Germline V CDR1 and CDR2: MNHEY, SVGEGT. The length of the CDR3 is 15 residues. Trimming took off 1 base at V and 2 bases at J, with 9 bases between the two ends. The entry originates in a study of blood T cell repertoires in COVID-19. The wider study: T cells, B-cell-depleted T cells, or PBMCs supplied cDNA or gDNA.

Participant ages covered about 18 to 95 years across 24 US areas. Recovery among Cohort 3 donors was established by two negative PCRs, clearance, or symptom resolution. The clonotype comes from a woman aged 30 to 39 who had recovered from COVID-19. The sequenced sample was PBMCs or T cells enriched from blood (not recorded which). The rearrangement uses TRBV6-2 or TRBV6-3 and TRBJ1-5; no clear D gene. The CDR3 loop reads CASSYYSRGNQPQHF. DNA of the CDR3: TGTGCCAGCAGTTACTATTCGAGGGGCAATCAGCCCCAGCATTTT.